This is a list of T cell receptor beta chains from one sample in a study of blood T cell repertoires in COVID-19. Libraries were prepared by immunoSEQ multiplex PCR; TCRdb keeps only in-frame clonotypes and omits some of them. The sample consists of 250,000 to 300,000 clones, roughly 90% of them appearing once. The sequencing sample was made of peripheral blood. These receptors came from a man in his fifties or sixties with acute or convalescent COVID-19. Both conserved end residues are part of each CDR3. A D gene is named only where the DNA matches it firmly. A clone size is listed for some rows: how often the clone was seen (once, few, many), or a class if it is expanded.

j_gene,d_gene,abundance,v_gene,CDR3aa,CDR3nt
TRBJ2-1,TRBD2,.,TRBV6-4,CASSEPGKLASEQFF,TGTGCCAGCAGTGAGCCAGGGAAACTAGCGAGTGAGCAGTTCTTC
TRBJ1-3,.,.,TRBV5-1,CASSLQGFGNTIYF,TGCGCCAGCAGCTTGCAGGGTTTTGGAAACACCATATATTTT
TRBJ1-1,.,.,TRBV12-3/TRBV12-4,CASSSREETEAFF,TGTGCCAGCAGTTCCCGAGAGGAAACTGAAGCTTTCTTT
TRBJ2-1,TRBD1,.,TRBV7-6,CASSQKIGTGDNEQFF,TGTGCCAGCAGTCAAAAAATCGGGACAGGGGACAATGAGCAGTTCTTC
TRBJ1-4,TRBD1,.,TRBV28,CASSIRTGNEKLFF,TGTGCCAGCAGTATAAGGACAGGGAATGAAAAACTGTTTTTT
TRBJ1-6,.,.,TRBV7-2,CASSPRAYNSPLHF,TGTGCCAGCAGCCCTCGGGCCTATAATTCACCCCTCCACTTT
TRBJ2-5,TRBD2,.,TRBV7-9,CASSSGTSEETQYF,TGTGCCAGCAGCTCGGGGACTAGCGAAGAGACCCAGTACTTC
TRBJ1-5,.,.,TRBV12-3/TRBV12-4,CASSLPQQPQHF,TGTGCCAGCAGTTTACCCCAACAGCCCCAGCATTTT
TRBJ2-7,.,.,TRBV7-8,CASSPLGGRTYEQYF,TGTGCCAGCAGCCCCCTCGGGGGACGGACCTACGAGCAGTACTTC
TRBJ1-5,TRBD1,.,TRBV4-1,CASSQEQGYGTQHF,TGCGCCAGCAGCCAGGAACAGGGGTACGGGACCCAGCATTTT
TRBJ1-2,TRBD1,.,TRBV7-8,CASTPRGTYRGGYTF,TGTGCCAGCACCCCAAGGGGGACTTACAGGGGTGGCTACACCTTC
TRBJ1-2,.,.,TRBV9,CASSLLNYGYTF,TGTGCCAGCAGCCTCCTAAACTATGGCTACACCTTC
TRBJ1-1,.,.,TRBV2,CASRGRGTEAFF,TGTGCCAGCAGGGGGCGTGGGACTGAAGCTTTCTTT
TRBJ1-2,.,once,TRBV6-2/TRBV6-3,CASSYYGTANYGYTF,TGTGCCAGCAGTTACTACGGGACTGCTAACTATGGCTACACCTTC
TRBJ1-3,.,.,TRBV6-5,CASSWGLGNTIYF,TGTGCCAGCAGTTGGGGGCTTGGAAACACCATATATTTT
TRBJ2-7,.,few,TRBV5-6,CASSLAKRQRGRNEQYF,TGTGCCAGCAGCTTGGCCAAGCGGCAGAGGGGGAGAAACGAGCAGTACTTC
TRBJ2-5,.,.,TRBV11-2,CASSLSRLQETQYF,TGTGCCAGCAGCCTAAGCAGACTTCAAGAGACCCAGTACTTC
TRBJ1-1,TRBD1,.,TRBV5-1,CASSPTTGEDTEAFF,TGCGCCAGCAGCCCGACGACAGGGGAGGACACTGAAGCTTTCTTT
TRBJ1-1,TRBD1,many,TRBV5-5,CASSATGITEAFF,TGTGCCAGCAGCGCGACAGGGATCACTGAAGCTTTCTTT
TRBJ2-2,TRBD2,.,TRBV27,CASRSSGLNTGELFF,TGTGCCAGCAGATCTAGCGGGCTGAACACCGGGGAGCTGTTTTTT
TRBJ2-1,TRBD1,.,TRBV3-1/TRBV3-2,CASSLITGTGGGEQFF,TGTGCCAGCAGCCTAATTACCGGGACAGGGGGCGGTGAGCAGTTCTTC
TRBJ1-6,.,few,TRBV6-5,CASSYGLQDNSPLHF,TGTGCCAGCAGTTACGGTTTACAGGATAATTCACCCCTCCACTTT
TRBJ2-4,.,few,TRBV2,CASFGVPKNIQYF,TGTGCCAGCTTCGGGGTCCCCAAAAACATTCAGTACTTC
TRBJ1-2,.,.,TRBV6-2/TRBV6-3,CASSYVQGGYGYTF,TGTGCCAGCAGTTACGTCCAGGGTGGCTATGGCTACACCTTC
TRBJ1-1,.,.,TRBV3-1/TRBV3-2,CASSSTQRGHMNTEAFF,TGTGCCAGCAGCTCAACCCAGAGAGGGCACATGAACACTGAAGCTTTCTTT
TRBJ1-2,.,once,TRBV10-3,CAISAGGDGYTF,TGTGCCATCAGTGCGGGAGGAGATGGCTACACCTTC
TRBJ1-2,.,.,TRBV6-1,CASSESNSNYGYTF,TGTGCCAGCAGTGAATCCAATTCTAACTATGGCTACACCTTC
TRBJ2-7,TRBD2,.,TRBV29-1,CSVEGGNYEQYF,TGCAGCGTTGAGGGGGGGAACTACGAGCAGTACTTC
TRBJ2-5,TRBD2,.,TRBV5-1,CASSLEVAGDVETQYF,TGCGCCAGCAGCTTGGAGGTAGCGGGAGACGTAGAGACCCAGTACTTC
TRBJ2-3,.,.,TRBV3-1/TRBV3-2,CASSQDARSAQYF,TGTGCCAGCAGCCAAGATGCACGGTCGGCGCAGTATTTT
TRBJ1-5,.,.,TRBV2,CASRGAEQPQHF,TGTGCCAGCCGTGGGGCCGAACAGCCCCAGCATTTT
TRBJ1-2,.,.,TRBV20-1,CSASGGEVSYGYTF,TGCAGTGCTAGTGGAGGGGAGGTTAGCTATGGCTACACCTTC
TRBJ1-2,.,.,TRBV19,CASSRPGRGWGYTF,TGTGCCAGTAGTAGGCCGGGTCGGGGATGGGGCTACACCTTC
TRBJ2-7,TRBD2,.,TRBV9,CASSVEGLAGVYEQYF,TGTGCCAGCAGCGTAGAAGGGTTAGCGGGGGTCTACGAGCAGTACTTC
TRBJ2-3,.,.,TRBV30,CAWSPVTDTQYF,TGTGCCTGGAGCCCCGTTACAGATACGCAGTATTTT
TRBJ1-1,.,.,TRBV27,CASSLKGDTEAFF,TGTGCCAGCAGTTTGAAAGGGGACACTGAAGCTTTCTTT
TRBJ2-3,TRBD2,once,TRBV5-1,CASSSGGSTDTQYF,TGCGCCAGCAGTAGCGGGGGGTCCACAGATACGCAGTATTTT